This passage covers 29 T cell receptor beta chains from one sample sequenced in a study of cytomegalovirus exposure and HLA in healthy donors. Sequencing used immunoSEQ multiplex PCR; TCRdb keeps in-frame clones, though not all of them. The profile covers under 200,000 clones, with less than 95% appearing a single time and about 2.9% taken by the ten largest. Source material: PBMCs. Every receptor here comes from a woman aged 18 to 35 in good health and CMV-seropositive.

This CDR3 is CASTGTASTDTQYF. The CDR3 DNA follows: TGTGCCAGTACCGGGACAGCTTCCACAGATACGCAGTATTTT. This chain links TRBV19 with TRBJ2-3; 7 nucleotides line up with TRBD1. This CDR3 has 14 residues. Germline-derived CDR1 and CDR2 are LNHDA and SQIVND (reference sequence). Unmatched junction bases numbered 6, after V lost 7 bases and J lost 2 bases. The entire variable domain, with the rest obtained from reference TRBV19 and TRBJ2-3, is as follows: DGGITQSPKYLFRKEGQNVTLSCEQNLNHDAMYWYRQDPGQGLRLIYYSQIVNDFQKGDIAEGYSVSREKKESFPLTVTSAQKNPTAFYLCASTGTASTDTQYFGPGTRLTVL.

The chain employs TRBV28 and TRBJ2-5; tentatively, D is TRBD1 (5 bases). In germline, CDR1 is MDHEN, CDR2 SYDVKM. CDR3 size: 13 residues. Trimming took off 5 bases at V and 5 bases at J, with 12 bases between the two ends. For the CDR3, the DNA is TGTGCCAGCAGTCGTAGGGGTGGCGAGACCCAGTACTTC. It translates to CASSRRGGETQYF.

The genes are TRBV28 and TRBJ1-5; the D gene is possibly TRBD1 (6 bases). The CDR3 spans 14 residues. Germline V lookup: CDR1 MDHEN, CDR2 SYDVKM. Trimming cost V 4 bases and J 4 bases, with 11 bases left between them. CDR3 coding DNA: TGTGCCAGCAGTTCTGGGGGCGATAATCAGCCCCAGCATTTT. Protein: CASSSGGDNQPQHF.

A word on this clone: This same CDR3 is encoded by further DNA sequences in the sample. In DNA form, the CDR3 reads TGCGCCAGCAGCCTCCAGGGGAACTATGGCTACACCTTC. This sequence encodes CASSLQGNYGYTF. The V gene is TRBV4-1, the J gene TRBJ1-2, with D possibly matching TRBD1 (6 bases). The CDR3 spans 13 residues. The V gene lost 4 bases and the J gene lost 2 bases, with 8 bases spanning the gap. CDR1 is MGHRA and CDR2 is YSYEKL in the germline V gene.

V gene TRBV9 combines with J gene TRBJ1-3; no reliable D call. The V end was cut by 0 bases, the J end by 8 bases, with 12 bases between. The CDR3 runs to 14 residues. Germline V gene lookup returns CDR1 SGDLS and CDR2 YYNGEE. The CDR3 loop is CASSVEGRMDTIYF. DNA of the CDR3: TGTGCCAGCAGCGTAGAAGGCAGGATGGACACCATATATTTT.

The V gene is TRBV7-9, the J gene TRBJ2-1; 9 bases agree with TRBD2. Looked up from germline, CDR1 is SEHNR and CDR2 is FQNEAQ (reference sequence). After removal of 5 bases from V and 6 bases from J, the junction contained 11 bases not matched to a gene. This CDR3 spans 16 amino acids. The CDR3 nucleotides are TGTGCCAGCAGCCCCCCGGGCGGGAGGGCCGCCAATGAGCAGTTCTTC. Amino acid sequence: CASSPPGGRAANEQFF.

V gene TRBV4-1 combines with J gene TRBJ2-5, with D possibly being TRBD1 (6 bases). The CDR3 length is 15 residues. With 4 bases removed from V and 2 bases from J, the gap between germline ends came to 14 bases. Looked up from germline, CDR1 is MGHRA and CDR2 is YSYEKL. CDR3 loop: CASSLFRGPQETQYF. The CDR3 DNA is TGCGCCAGCAGCCTTTTCAGGGGACCTCAAGAGACCCAGTACTTC.

The V gene is TRBV4-2, the J gene TRBJ2-7; D is possibly TRBD2 (6 bases). With 1 base removed from V and 7 bases from J, the gap between germline ends came to 17 bases. The CDR3 covers 15 residues. The germline gives CDR1 LGHNA, CDR2 YNFKEQ. CDR3 in DNA: TGTGCCAGCAGCCAAGGTGAAGAGGTTAGCGGTGAGCAGTACTTC. Its protein is CASSQGEEVSGEQYF.

The chain joins TRBV5-6 to TRBJ1-1, with a possible D match to TRBD1 (5 bases). The V end was cut by 2 bases, the J end by 7 bases, with 15 bases between. The CDR3 is 14 amino acids. The germline V gene encodes CDR1 SGHDT and CDR2 YYEEEE. CDR3 bases: TGTGCCAGCAGCTTCCCAGGGTGGCCGAATGAAGCTTTCTTT. Residues: CASSFPGWPNEAFF.

The chain uses TRBV7-9 and TRBJ2-1; perhaps TRBD2 as D (6 bases). This CDR3 is 13 amino acids long. Looked up from germline, CDR1 is SEHNR and CDR2 is FQNEAQ (reference sequence). Trimming pared 3 bases from V and 5 bases from J, leaving 8 bases between. CDR3 residues: CASSLRTNNEQFF. The CDR3 nucleotides are TGTGCCAGCAGCTTGAGGACTAACAATGAGCAGTTCTTC.

The chain uses TRBV11-2 and TRBJ2-7, with 8 positions matching TRBD1. The CDR3 has 14 residues. The V segment lost 1 base and the J segment 4 bases; nucleotides outside the gene matches: 3. Germline CDR1 and CDR2: SGHAT and FQNNGV. The CDR3 bases are TGTGCCAGCAGCTTAGCAGGGGGCCAATACGAGCAGTACTTC. Encoded protein: CASSLAGGQYEQYF.

This chain joins TRBV5-6 and TRBJ2-7; TRBD2 agrees at 7 bases. V was pared by 4 bases and J by 4 bases, with 14 bases of the junction left unmatched. The CDR3 extends over 16 amino acids. CDR1 SGHDT and CDR2 YYEEEE come from the germline V gene. The CDR3 here is CASSPVAAGLLYEQYF. In DNA form, the CDR3 reads TGTGCCAGCAGCCCGGTGGCAGCGGGGCTTTTGTACGAGCAGTACTTC.

The chain joins TRBV7-8 to TRBJ2-1, with TRBD2 matching 9 bases. Germline CDR1 reads SGHVS; CDR2 reads FQNEAQ. The ends lost 5 bases at V and 9 bases at J; junction bases unmatched: 8. There are 14 residues in the CDR3. This CDR3 is CASSSPGLASEQFF. CDR3 DNA: TGTGCCAGCAGCAGCCCGGGACTAGCAAGTGAGCAGTTCTTC.

The chain recombines TRBV7-9 with TRBJ2-7; 10 bases fit TRBD2. The germline V gene has CDR1 SEHNR and CDR2 FQNEAQ (reference sequence). The CDR3 is 16 residues long. V lost 4 bases, J lost 2 bases, and 8 bases stayed unmatched. The CDR3 spells CASSSTSGAIPYEQYF. The CDR3 region has the DNA TGTGCCAGCAGCTCTACTAGCGGGGCCATACCCTACGAGCAGTACTTC.

The gene calls are TRBV29-1 and TRBJ2-5, with D possibly being TRBD1 (7 bases). Trimming took off 8 bases at V and 1 base at J, with 17 bases between the two ends. The CDR3 covers 14 residues. Per germline, CDR1 SQVTM and CDR2 ANQGSEA. CDR3 DNA sequence: TGCAGCACCACTCAGGGGGGACGCCAAGAGACCCAGTACTTC. Encoded protein: CSTTQGGRQETQYF.

V usage is TRBV7-9 and J usage is TRBJ2-7; 8 nucleotides match TRBD2. Germline V gene sequence: CDR1 SEHNR, CDR2 FQNEAQ (reference sequence). CDR3 size: 17 residues. V lost 2 bases to trimming and J lost 6 bases; unmatched junction nucleotides: 15. CDR3 bases: TGTGCCAGCAGCTTAACAAGCGGGGGCCTCCGCGGGGGCGAGCAGTACTTC. It translates to CASSLTSGGLRGGEQYF.

The chain combines TRBV30 with TRBJ1-2; maybe TRBD1 (5 bases). CDR3 length: 12 residues. CDR1 and CDR2 (germline): GTSNPN, SVGIG (reference sequence). Trimming removed 6 bases at V and 6 bases at J, with 14 bases between. CDR3 in amino acids: CACFQGWNGYTF. The DNA for the CDR3 is TGTGCCTGTTTCCAGGGCTGGAATGGCTACACCTTC.

The J gene is TRBJ2-6, the V gene TRBV15; tentative D call: TRBD1 (5 bases). In germline, CDR1 is LNHNV, CDR2 YYDKDF (reference sequence). V lost 1 base and J lost 4, with 20 bases in between. This CDR3 has 19 amino acids. The CDR3 is CATSRGLTDSPGGANVLTF. CDR3 DNA: TGTGCCACCAGCAGAGGCTTAACCGACAGCCCAGGAGGGGCCAACGTCCTGACTTTC. The whole variable domain, filled in from reference TRBV15 and TRBJ2-6, reads DAMVIQNPRYQVTQFGKPVTLSCSQTLNHNVMYWYQQKSSQAPKLLFHYYDKDFNNEADTPDNFQSRRPNTSFCFLDIRSPGLGDTAMYLCATSRGLTDSPGGANVLTFGAGSRLTVL.

J is TRBJ2-5 and V is TRBV19; 9 bases match TRBD2. Trimming removed 6 bases from V and 4 bases from J; junction bases left unmatched: 12. The CDR3 is 16 amino acids. Germline V lookup: CDR1 LNHDA, CDR2 SQIVND (reference sequence). The CDR3 nucleotides read TGTGCCAGTAGGCCATTTAGCGGGAGTAGGGGAGAGACCCAGTACTTC. Protein product: CASRPFSGSRGETQYF. The full variable domain, in which reference TRBV19 and TRBJ2-5 provide the parts outside the CDR3, is DGGITQSPKYLFRKEGQNVTLSCEQNLNHDAMYWYRQDPGQGLRLIYYSQIVNDFQKGDIAEGYSVSREKKESFPLTVTSAQKNPTAFYLCASRPFSGSRGETQYFGPGTRLLVL.

This clone was seen just once. This chain joins TRBV27 and TRBJ1-1; D ambiguous. V was cut by 5 bases and J by 0 bases, with 7 bases left in between. The CDR3 is made up of 13 amino acids. Germline V CDR1 and CDR2: MNHEY, SMNVEV (reference sequence). CDR3 loop: CASSHGLNTEAFF. The CDR3 bases are TGTGCCAGCAGTCACGGGTTGAACACTGAAGCTTTCTTT.

The CDR3 sequence is CASSSGLAYNEQFF. The CDR3 bases are TGTGCCAGCAGCTCGGGACTAGCGTACAATGAGCAGTTCTTC. The rearrangement joins TRBV5-6 to TRBJ2-1, with TRBD2 matching 10 bases. Germline V lookup: CDR1 SGHDT, CDR2 YYEEEE. J was trimmed by 4 bases and V by 3 bases; bases with no gene match: 1. This CDR3 has 14 residues.

This chain connects TRBV4-3 to TRBJ2-7, with a weak D call TRBD1 (5 bases). The CDR3 covers 13 residues. Germline CDR1 is LGHNA and CDR2 is YSLEER. Trimming pared 2 bases from V and 5 bases from J, leaving 10 bases between. CDR3 coding DNA: TGCGCCAGCAGCCAAAGGGGCGACGACGAGCAGTACTTC. It encodes CASSQRGDDEQYF.

This sequence joins TRBV15 and TRBJ2-7; TRBD1 agrees at 8 bases. Per germline, CDR1 LNHNV and CDR2 YYDKDF (reference sequence). The CDR3 is made up of 17 amino acids. Germline trimming cut 1 base from V and 2 bases from J; bases unmatched to any gene: 10. CDR3 sequence: CATSRGAGTGGPYEQYF. Here the CDR3 DNA reads TGTGCCACCAGCAGAGGCGCCGGGACAGGCGGACCCTACGAGCAGTACTTC.

V gene TRBV19 combines with J gene TRBJ1-5, with D perhaps matching TRBD1 (5 bases). Germline CDR1 reads LNHDA; CDR2 reads SQIVND (reference sequence). V was cut by 3 bases and J by 2 bases, with 11 bases left in between. The CDR3 is 15 residues long. The DNA of the CDR3 is TGTGCCAGTAGTATTGAAGAAGGGGGCAATCAGCCCCAGCATTTT. It yields the protein CASSIEEGGNQPQHF.

The chain links TRBV28 to TRBJ1-4, with a weak D call TRBD1 (6 bases). Trimming removed 10 bases at V and 8 bases at J, with 17 bases between. Germline lookup yields CDR1 MDHEN and CDR2 SYDVKM. The CDR3 extends over 13 amino acids. The CDR3 DNA reads as TGTGCCACCGCCCGGGACAAAAGGGAAAAACTGTTTTTT. Its translation: CATARDKREKLFF.

The genes are TRBV12-5 and TRBJ1-3; unclear D gene. Germline loops: CDR1 LGHNT, CDR2 FRNRAP. Trimming removed 6 bases at V and 3 bases at J, with 12 bases between. The CDR3 runs to 14 residues. The DNA of the CDR3 is TGTGCTAGTGGACCCGGGTCGGGTGGAAACACCATATATTTT. Translation: CASGPGSGGNTIYF.

This clone was detected only once. The J gene is TRBJ1-4, the V gene TRBV11-2; D gene uncertain. Trimming took 0 bases from V and 10 from J, leaving 9 bases between them. CDR3 length: 13 residues. Looked up from germline, CDR1 is SGHAT and CDR2 is FQNNGV. The CDR3 region has the DNA TGTGCCAGCAGCTTAGAGTCTGAGGTAAAACTGTTTTTT. Protein product: CASSLESEVKLFF.

The chain carries TRBV5-1 and TRBJ2-2; 9 bases agree with TRBD2. The ends lost 5 bases at V and 5 bases at J; junction bases unmatched: 7. Germline CDR1 reads SGHRS; CDR2 reads YFSETQ. The CDR3 is 15 amino acids. In nucleotides, the CDR3 is TGCGCCAGCAGACTAAGCGGGAGGAAAACCGGGGAGCTGTTTTTT. It is translated as CASRLSGRKTGELFF.

The rearrangement links TRBV6-1 to TRBJ1-2, with 8 nucleotides matching TRBD1. V shed 10 bases and J 4 bases; nucleotides not matched to a gene: 14. The CDR3 sequence is 15 residues long. Germline values: CDR1 MNHNS, CDR2 SASEGT. CDR3 sequence reads: CATQMGPGTGYGYTF. In nucleotides, the CDR3 is TGTGCCACCCAGATGGGCCCTGGGACAGGCTATGGCTACACCTTC.